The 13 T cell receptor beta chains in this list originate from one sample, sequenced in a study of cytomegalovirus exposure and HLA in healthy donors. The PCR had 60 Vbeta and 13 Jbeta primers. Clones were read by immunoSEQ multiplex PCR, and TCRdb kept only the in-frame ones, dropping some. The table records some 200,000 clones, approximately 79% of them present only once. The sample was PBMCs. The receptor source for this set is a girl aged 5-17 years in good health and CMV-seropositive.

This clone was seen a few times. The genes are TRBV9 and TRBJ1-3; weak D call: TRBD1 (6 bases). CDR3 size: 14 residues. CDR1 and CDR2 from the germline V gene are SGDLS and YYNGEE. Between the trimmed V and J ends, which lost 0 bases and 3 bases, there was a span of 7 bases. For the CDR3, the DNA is TGTGCCAGCAGCGTAGACAGGGATGGAAACACCATATATTTT. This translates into CASSVDRDGNTIYF.

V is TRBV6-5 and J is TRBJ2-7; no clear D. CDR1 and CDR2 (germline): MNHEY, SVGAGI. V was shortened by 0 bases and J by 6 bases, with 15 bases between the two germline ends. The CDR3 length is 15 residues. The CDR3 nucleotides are TGTGCCAGCAGTTACTCACCGGGTCCAAATCGCGAGCAGTACTTC. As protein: CASSYSPGPNREQYF.

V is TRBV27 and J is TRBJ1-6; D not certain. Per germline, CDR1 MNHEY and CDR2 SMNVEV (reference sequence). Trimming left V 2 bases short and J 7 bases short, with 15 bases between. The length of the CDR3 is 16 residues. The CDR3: CASSLLPTPENSPLHF. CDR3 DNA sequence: TGTGCCAGCAGTTTACTCCCGACACCCGAAAATTCACCCCTCCACTTT.

The DNA for the CDR3 is TGTGCCATCGGGGCGGCAGTGAGAGGCACTGAAGCTTTCTTT. Protein sequence: CAIGAAVRGTEAFF. V and J are TRBV10-3 and TRBJ1-1, with D possibly matching TRBD1 (5 bases). V lost 8 bases and J lost 4, with 17 bases in between. Germline V gene lookup returns CDR1 ENHRY and CDR2 SYGVKD. This CDR3 has 14 residues.

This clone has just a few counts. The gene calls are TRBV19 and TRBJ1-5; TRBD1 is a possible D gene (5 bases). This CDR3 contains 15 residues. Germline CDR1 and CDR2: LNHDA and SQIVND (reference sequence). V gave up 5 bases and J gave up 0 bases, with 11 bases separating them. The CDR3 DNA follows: TGTGCCAGTAGTTACGGACATGATAGCAATCAGCCCCAGCATTTT. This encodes CASSYGHDSNQPQHF. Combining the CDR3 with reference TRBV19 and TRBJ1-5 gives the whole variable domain DGGITQSPKYLFRKEGQNVTLSCEQNLNHDAMYWYRQDPGQGLRLIYYSQIVNDFQKGDIAEGYSVSREKKESFPLTVTSAQKNPTAFYLCASSYGHDSNQPQHFGDGTRLSIL.

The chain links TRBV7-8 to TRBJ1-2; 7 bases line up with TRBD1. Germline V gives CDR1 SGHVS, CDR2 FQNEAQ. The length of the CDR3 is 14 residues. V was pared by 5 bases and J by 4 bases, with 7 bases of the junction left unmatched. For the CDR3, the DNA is TGTGCCAGCAGCCCGGGACAGCAGGGCTATGGCTACACCTTC. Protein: CASSPGQQGYGYTF.

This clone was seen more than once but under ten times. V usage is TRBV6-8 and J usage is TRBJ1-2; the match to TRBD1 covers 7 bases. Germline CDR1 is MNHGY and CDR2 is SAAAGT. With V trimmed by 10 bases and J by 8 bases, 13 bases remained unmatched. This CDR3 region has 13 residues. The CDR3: CAIETGNVCGYTF. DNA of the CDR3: TGTGCCATCGAGACAGGGAATGTCTGCGGCTACACCTTC.

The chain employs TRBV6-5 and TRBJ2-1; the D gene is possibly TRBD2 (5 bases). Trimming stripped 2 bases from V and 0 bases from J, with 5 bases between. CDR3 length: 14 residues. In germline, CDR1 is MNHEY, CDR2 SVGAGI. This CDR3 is CASSYGSSYNEQFF. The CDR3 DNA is TGTGCCAGCAGTTACGGGAGCTCCTACAATGAGCAGTTCTTC.

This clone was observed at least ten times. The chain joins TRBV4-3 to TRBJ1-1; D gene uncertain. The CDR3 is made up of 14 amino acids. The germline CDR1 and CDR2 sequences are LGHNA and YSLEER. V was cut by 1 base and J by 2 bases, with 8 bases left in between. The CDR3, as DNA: TGCGCCAGCAGCCAAGGACACCAAAACACTGAAGCTTTCTTT. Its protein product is CASSQGHQNTEAFF.

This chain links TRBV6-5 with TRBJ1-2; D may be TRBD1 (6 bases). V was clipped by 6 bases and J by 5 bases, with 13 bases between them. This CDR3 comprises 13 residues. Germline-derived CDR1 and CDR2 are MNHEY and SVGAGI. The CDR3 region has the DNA TGTGCCAGCAGCCACCGGGACAATTATGGCTACACCTTC. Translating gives CASSHRDNYGYTF.

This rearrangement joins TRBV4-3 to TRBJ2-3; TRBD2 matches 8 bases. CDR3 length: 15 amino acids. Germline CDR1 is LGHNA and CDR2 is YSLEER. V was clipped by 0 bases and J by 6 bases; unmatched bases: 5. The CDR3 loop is CASSQDRPGGDTQYF. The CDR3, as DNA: TGCGCCAGCAGCCAAGATCGTCCGGGGGGGGATACGCAGTATTTT.

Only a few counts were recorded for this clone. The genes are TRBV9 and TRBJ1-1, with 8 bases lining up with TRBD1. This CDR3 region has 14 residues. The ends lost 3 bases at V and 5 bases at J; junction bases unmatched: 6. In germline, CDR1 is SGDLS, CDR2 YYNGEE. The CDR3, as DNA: TGTGCCAGCAGCGCGGACAGGGTTGTAACTGAAGCTTTCTTT. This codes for CASSADRVVTEAFF.

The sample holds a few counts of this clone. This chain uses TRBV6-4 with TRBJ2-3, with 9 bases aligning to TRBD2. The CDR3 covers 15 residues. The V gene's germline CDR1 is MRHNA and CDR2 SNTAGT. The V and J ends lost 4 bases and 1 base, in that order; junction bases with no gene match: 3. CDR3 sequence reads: CASSVVAGGTDTQYF. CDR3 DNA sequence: TGTGCCAGCAGTGTCGTAGCGGGGGGCACAGATACGCAGTATTTT.